This TCR beta chain was observed in a study of cytomegalovirus exposure and HLA in healthy donors. A multiplex PCR was run with 60 Vbeta primers and 13 Jbeta primers. The repertoire was sequenced with immunoSEQ multiplex PCR; TCRdb's copy has only in-frame clones and lacks some. This sample has around 140,000 clones; about two thirds occur once, and the top ten carry roughly 4%. The sequenced sample was PBMCs. The origin of this receptor is a man in his fifties in good health and CMV-seropositive.

DNA of the CDR3: TGCGCCAGCAGCGAGTTTCCGTTGGGGACAGGGAATCAGCCCCAGCATTTT. Residues: CASSEFPLGTGNQPQHF. J is TRBJ1-5 and V is TRBV4-1; 9 nucleotides agree with TRBD1. Germline-derived CDR1 and CDR2 are MGHRA and YSYEKL. This CDR3 contains 17 residues. V lost 5 bases, J lost 4 bases, and 12 bases stayed unmatched.